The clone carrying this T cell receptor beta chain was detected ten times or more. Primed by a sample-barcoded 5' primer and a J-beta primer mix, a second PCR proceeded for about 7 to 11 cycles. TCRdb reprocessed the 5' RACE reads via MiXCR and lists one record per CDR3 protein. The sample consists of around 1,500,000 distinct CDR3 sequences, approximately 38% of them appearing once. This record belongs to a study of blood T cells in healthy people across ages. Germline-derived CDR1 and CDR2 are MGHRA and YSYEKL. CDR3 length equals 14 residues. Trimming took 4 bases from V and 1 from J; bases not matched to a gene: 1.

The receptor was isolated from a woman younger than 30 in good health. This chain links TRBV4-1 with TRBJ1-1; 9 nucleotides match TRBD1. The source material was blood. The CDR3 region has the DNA TGCGCCAGCAGCCGGGGACAGGGGAACACTGAAGCTTTCTTT. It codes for CASSRGQGNTEAFF.